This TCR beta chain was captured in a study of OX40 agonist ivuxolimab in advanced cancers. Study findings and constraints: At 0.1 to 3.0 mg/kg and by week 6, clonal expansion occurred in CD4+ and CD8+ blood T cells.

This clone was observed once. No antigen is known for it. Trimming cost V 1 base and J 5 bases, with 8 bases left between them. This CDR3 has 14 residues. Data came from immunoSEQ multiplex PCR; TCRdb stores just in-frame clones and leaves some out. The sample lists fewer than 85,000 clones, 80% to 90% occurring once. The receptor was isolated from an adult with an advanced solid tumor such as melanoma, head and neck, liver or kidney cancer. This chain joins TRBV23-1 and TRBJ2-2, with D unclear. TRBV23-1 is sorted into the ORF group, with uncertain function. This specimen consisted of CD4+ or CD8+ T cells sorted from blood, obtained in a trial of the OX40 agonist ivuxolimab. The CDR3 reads CASSQYKQTGELFF. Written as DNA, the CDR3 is TGCGCCAGCAGTCAATACAAGCAAACCGGGGAGCTGTTTTTT.